Shown below are 24 T cell receptor beta chains from a single sample sequenced in a study of radiation and T cells in renal cell carcinoma. Documented time point: baseline pretreatment blood. As to treatment: 15 Gy SBRT to primary tumor, nephrectomy 4 weeks later. The table came from immunoSEQ multiplex PCR; TCRdb's copy has only in-frame clones and leaves some out. The sample yields approximately 51,000 clones, around 83% seen once. This specimen was blood, taken from a patient whose treatment included radiotherapy and nephrectomy. The origin of the receptors is a woman aged 70 to 79 with renal cell carcinoma.

V is TRBV27 and J is TRBJ2-2; TRBD2 agrees at 8 bases. The CDR3 spans 14 residues. Germline-derived CDR1 and CDR2 are MNHEY and SMNVEV (reference sequence). Unmatched junction bases numbered 9, after V lost 6 bases and J lost 9 bases. CDR3 loop: CASSSPAGVRELFF. CDR3 in DNA: TGTGCCAGCAGCTCCCCAGCGGGAGTCAGGGAGCTGTTTTTT.

The chain carries TRBV4-2 and TRBJ2-3; perhaps TRBD2 as D (6 bases). Deletions cut 3 bases from V and 0 bases from J, with 7 bases between. CDR3 length: 14 amino acids. Germline assignment: CDR1 LGHNA and CDR2 YNFKEQ. The CDR3 DNA reads TGTGCCAGCAGCCAGAGCGGGAGCACAGATACGCAGTATTTT. Its translation is CASSQSGSTDTQYF.

The V gene is TRBV11-2, the J gene TRBJ2-5, with D unresolved. The length of the CDR3 is 13 residues. Germline lookup yields CDR1 SGHAT and CDR2 FQNNGV. Trimming took 5 bases from V and 5 from J, leaving 12 bases between them. The CDR3, as DNA: TGTGCCAGCAGCCAACCAAGTCTTGAGACCCAGTACTTC. This encodes CASSQPSLETQYF.

The gene calls are TRBV6-5 and TRBJ2-3; 7 bases are a match to TRBD1. V shed 8 bases and J 2 bases; nucleotides not matched to a gene: 10. Germline V CDR1 and CDR2: MNHEY, SVGAGI. The CDR3 length is 15 residues. The CDR3 here is CASSKGGSTTDTQYF. CDR3 DNA sequence: TGTGCCAGCTCAAAAGGGGGCTCGACCACAGATACGCAGTATTTT.

The V and J genes are TRBV30 and TRBJ2-3; 7 nucleotides match TRBD2. CDR3 length: 14 amino acids. Germline V lookup: CDR1 GTSNPN, CDR2 SVGIG (reference sequence). V shed 0 bases and J 4 bases; nucleotides not matched to a gene: 4. The CDR3 spells CAWSVGGSADTQYF. Written as DNA, the CDR3 is TGTGCCTGGAGTGTCGGCGGGAGCGCAGATACGCAGTATTTT. Filled out from reference TRBV30 and TRBJ2-3, the complete variable domain reads SQTIHQWPATLVQPVGSPLSLECTVEGTSNPNLYWYRQAAGRGLQLLFYSVGIGQISSEVPQNLSASRPQDRQFILSSKKLLLSDSGFYLCAWSVGGSADTQYFGPGTRLTVL.

A few counts support this clone. V usage is TRBV9 and J usage is TRBJ1-3, with D possibly being TRBD1 (5 bases). V was cut by 2 bases and J by 0 bases, with 9 bases left in between. The CDR3 spans 15 residues. The germline gives CDR1 SGDLS, CDR2 YYNGEE. CDR3: CASSVTDISGNTIYF. CDR3 bases: TGTGCCAGCAGCGTCACGGACATCTCTGGAAACACCATATATTTT.

The V gene is TRBV7-6, the J gene TRBJ1-4; no reliable D call. Between the trimmed V and J ends, which lost 5 bases and 1 base, there was a span of 11 bases. Germline CDR1 reads SGHVS; CDR2 reads FNYEAQ. The CDR3 is made up of 15 amino acids. This CDR3 is CASSPSRETNEKLFF. The CDR3 DNA reads as TGTGCCAGCAGCCCCTCGAGGGAAACTAATGAAAAACTGTTTTTT.

The chain uses TRBV12-2 and TRBJ1-4. TRBV12-2 corresponds to a pseudogene. This CDR3 contains 12 residues. CDR3 sequence reads: CASRLASPVEIF. The CDR3 DNA is TGTGCAAGTCGCTTAGCTTCCCCCGTAGAGATTTTT.

The chain couples TRBV9 to TRBJ2-5, with 12 bases that match TRBD2. CDR3 length: 16 amino acids. Losses at the gene ends were 3 bases for V and 5 bases for J; bases not matched to a gene: 8. CDR1 SGDLS and CDR2 YYNGEE come from the germline V gene. CDR3 residues: CASSASSGRAVETQYF. CDR3 sequence (DNA): TGTGCCAGCAGCGCTTCTAGCGGGAGGGCCGTGGAGACCCAGTACTTC.

The chain employs TRBV5-4 and TRBJ1-2, with unresolved D. The CDR3 sequence is 13 residues long. V lost 2 bases and J lost 3, with 8 bases in between. Germline CDR1 SGHNT, CDR2 YYREEE (reference sequence). Written as DNA, the CDR3 is TGTGCCAGCAGCTTTCCGCACGACTATGGCTACACCTTC. It translates to CASSFPHDYGYTF.

The chain has TRBV6-7 and TRBJ2-2; D possibly matches TRBD1 or TRBD2 (6 bases each). TRBV6-7 is an ORF, and what it does is uncertain. V lost 6 bases and J 3 bases, leaving 14 bases between the germline ends. The CDR3 extends over 15 amino acids. CDR3 in DNA: TGTGCCAGCAGCCACCCGGGGGCTTACACCGGGGAGCTGTTTTTT. It yields the protein CASSHPGAYTGELFF.

This sequence joins TRBV2 and TRBJ2-7, with 7 bases that match TRBD2. The germline CDR1 and CDR2 sequences are SNHLY and FYNNEI. Losses at the gene ends were 8 bases for V and 6 bases for J; bases not matched to a gene: 4. This CDR3 comprises 11 residues. The CDR3 spells CASGRVGEQYF. In nucleotides, the CDR3 is TGTGCCAGCGGGAGGGTTGGCGAGCAGTACTTC.

The chain links TRBV6-5 to TRBJ2-1; TRBD2 might be the D (5 bases). Germline V lookup: CDR1 MNHEY, CDR2 SVGAGI. V lost 2 bases and J lost 3, with 8 bases in between. This CDR3 contains 14 residues. The CDR3 sequence: CASSYERSYNEQFF. DNA of the CDR3: TGTGCCAGCAGTTACGAGCGGAGCTACAATGAGCAGTTCTTC.

The chain couples TRBV14 to TRBJ2-1; 10 nucleotides align to TRBD2. There are 15 residues in the CDR3. V was pared by 4 bases and J by 5 bases, with 5 bases of the junction left unmatched. Germline V gives CDR1 SGHDN, CDR2 FVKESK. CDR3 amino acids: CASSRIAGGDNEQFF. CDR3 DNA sequence: TGTGCCAGCAGCCGGATAGCGGGGGGTGACAATGAGCAGTTCTTC.

The chain carries TRBV30 and TRBJ1-6; no definite D call. The ends were cut back, 3 bases at V and 7 bases at J, with 16 bases in the middle. Germline loops: CDR1 GTSNPN, CDR2 SVGIG (reference sequence). The CDR3 runs to 15 residues. CDR3 amino acids: CAWSRPFGSNSPLHF. The CDR3 DNA reads TGTGCCTGGAGCCGACCATTTGGGAGCAATTCACCCCTCCACTTT.

The chain has TRBV6-5 and TRBJ2-7; D is unclear. The CDR3 is 14 residues long. V shed 2 bases and J shed 0 bases, with 8 bases lying between them. CDR1 and CDR2 (germline): MNHEY, SVGAGI. The CDR3 DNA reads TGTGCCAGCAGTTACAGGGCAGGCTCCTACGAGCAGTACTTC. It specifies CASSYRAGSYEQYF.

The chain combines TRBV19 with TRBJ2-2; TRBD2 is a possible D gene (5 bases). The CDR3 consists of 16 residues. Germline CDR1 reads LNHDA; CDR2 reads SQIVND (reference sequence). V was trimmed by 10 bases and J by 3 bases, leaving 21 bases between them. The CDR3: CATSMGGSRYTGELFF. In DNA, the CDR3 is TGTGCCACCTCGATGGGTGGGAGTAGGTACACCGGGGAGCTGTTTTTT.

This chain connects TRBV7-9 to TRBJ2-7; the match to TRBD2 covers 7 bases. Germline lookup yields CDR1 SEHNR and CDR2 FQNEAQ (reference sequence). The CDR3 runs to 15 residues. The V gene end was trimmed by 1 base and the J gene end by 2 bases; junction bases not matched to a gene: 5. CDR3 loop: CASSLVRSGTYEQYF. The CDR3, as DNA: TGTGCCAGCAGCTTAGTAAGGAGCGGGACCTACGAGCAGTACTTC.

The chain links TRBV11-3 to TRBJ1-1; D is unclear. Trimming took 3 bases from V and 2 from J, leaving 7 bases between them. The germline V gene has CDR1 SGHNT and CDR2 YENEEA. The CDR3 runs 13 residues. CDR3 residues: CASSFRENTEAFF. The CDR3 nucleotides are TGTGCCAGCAGCTTCCGTGAAAACACTGAAGCTTTCTTT. Full variable domain (missing parts from reference TRBV11-3 and TRBJ1-1): EAGVVQSPRYKIIEKKQPVAFWCNPISGHNTLYWYLQNLGQGPELLIRYENEEAVDDSQLPKDRFSAERLKGVDSTLKIQPAELGDSAVYLCASSFRENTEAFFGQGTRLTVV.

This clone was detected only a few times. V gene TRBV27 combines with J gene TRBJ2-3; D remains ambiguous. The V gene lost 7 bases and the J gene lost 0 bases, with 11 bases spanning the gap. Per germline, CDR1 MNHEY and CDR2 SMNVEV (reference sequence). The CDR3 is made up of 14 amino acids. The CDR3 reads CASIGRASTDTQYF. CDR3 DNA: TGTGCCAGCATAGGTCGTGCTAGCACAGATACGCAGTATTTT.

This chain connects TRBV7-9 to TRBJ2-5; the D is unclear. This CDR3 spans 13 amino acids. Trimming pared 2 bases from V and 6 bases from J, leaving 10 bases between. Germline CDR1 reads SEHNR; CDR2 reads FQNEAQ (reference sequence). The CDR3 sequence: CASSLSRTQTQYF. Written as DNA, the CDR3 is TGTGCCAGCAGCTTAAGTCGTACACAGACCCAGTACTTC.

This chain uses TRBV5-4 with TRBJ2-5, with 10 bases aligning to TRBD1. Trimming took 3 bases from V and 1 from J; bases not matched to a gene: 3. Germline V lookup: CDR1 SGHNT, CDR2 YYREEE (reference sequence). The CDR3 length is 15 residues. CDR3 loop: CASSSRQGAQETQYF. The CDR3 DNA sequence: TGTGCCAGCAGCTCTCGACAGGGGGCCCAAGAGACCCAGTACTTC.

The chain uses TRBV7-8 and TRBJ1-5; D may be TRBD1 (6 bases). There are 15 residues in the CDR3. Germline CDR1 is SGHVS and CDR2 is FQNEAQ. V was clipped by 3 bases and J by 2 bases, with 11 bases between them. The CDR3, as DNA: TGTGCCAGCAGCTTTCTAGGGGGTGGCAATCAGCCCCAGCATTTT. It codes for CASSFLGGGNQPQHF.

The gene calls are TRBV7-6 and TRBJ2-1; the match to TRBD1 covers 11 bases. The junction had 6 bases not matched to a gene; V was cut back by 4 bases and J by 7 bases. The germline gives CDR1 SGHVS, CDR2 FNYEAQ. This CDR3 has 15 amino acids. CDR3 nucleotide sequence: TGTGCCAGCAGCTCCCGGGACAGGGGGGGAAATGAGCAGTTCTTC. As protein: CASSSRDRGGNEQFF.